The 25 T cell receptor beta chains below all came from one sample that was sequenced in a study of T cell responses to AZD1222 COVID-19 vaccine (dated by TCRdb to the early 2020s). The time point tag for this specimen amounts to: baseline before first vaccination. Receptors were amplified or captured by the immunoSEQ multiplex PCR assay. TCRdb retrieved this table from immuneACCESS and kept in-frame rearrangements only. Not all clones are present; in checked studies, unresolved V genes account for under half, and no reason is known for the remainder. The sample table contains some 200,000 clones; only one count was recorded for roughly 92% of them. In total, the top ten clones hold over 9.5% of the sample. This specimen consisted of peripheral blood, obtained on day 0 of AZD1222 vaccination. These receptors came from an adult in good health.

CDR3: CASSSRREPYEQYF. CDR3 sequence (DNA): TGTGCCAGCAGCTCCCGCAGGGAACCCTACGAGCAGTACTTC. The chain is built from TRBV11-3 and TRBJ2-7; D might be TRBD1 (5 bases). The germline CDR1 and CDR2 sequences are SGHNT and YENEEA. The CDR3 has 14 residues. With 4 bases removed from V and 2 bases from J, the gap between germline ends came to 12 bases. The entire variable domain, with the rest obtained from reference TRBV11-3 and TRBJ2-7, is as follows: EAGVVQSPRYKIIEKKQPVAFWCNPISGHNTLYWYLQNLGQGPELLIRYENEEAVDDSQLPKDRFSAERLKGVDSTLKIQPAELGDSAVYLCASSSRREPYEQYFGPGTRLTVT.

CDR3 sequence: CASSVEGNGNYGYTF. CDR3 bases: TGTGCCAGCAGCGTGGAAGGTAACGGGAACTATGGCTACACCTTC. The rearrangement joins TRBV9 to TRBJ1-2; D unresolved. In germline, CDR1 is SGDLS, CDR2 YYNGEE. Deletions cut 2 bases from V and 2 bases from J, with 13 bases between. The CDR3 consists of 15 residues.

This clone was seen once. The rearrangement joins TRBV11-2 to TRBJ2-5, with a possible D match to TRBD1 (7 bases). The CDR3 sequence is 13 residues long. The V gene's germline CDR1 is SGHAT and CDR2 FQNNGV. V lost 5 bases and J 6 bases, leaving 13 bases between the germline ends. The CDR3 DNA reads TGTGCCAGCAGCCCGGGGGACAGACAGACCCAGTACTTC. Protein: CASSPGDRQTQYF.

The genes are TRBV4-1 and TRBJ1-3, with D possibly being TRBD1 (6 bases). The ends were cut back, 4 bases at V and 4 bases at J, with 11 bases in the middle. This CDR3 has 14 amino acids. Per the germline V gene, CDR1 is MGHRA and CDR2 is YSYEKL. CDR3 residues: CASSLTGSGNTIYF. In DNA, the CDR3 is TGCGCCAGCAGCCTCACAGGGTCCGGAAACACCATATATTTT.

In the case of this clone: At the DNA level, this CDR3 is encoded by other sequences in the same sample as well. The J gene is TRBJ1-2, the V gene TRBV25-1, with 11 bases fitting TRBD1. After removal of 6 bases from V and 3 bases from J, the junction contained 0 bases not matched to a gene. The germline CDR1 and CDR2 sequences are MGHDK and SYGVNS. This CDR3 comprises 13 residues. The CDR3 DNA reads as TGTGCCAGCAGGGGACAGGGGGACTATGGCTACACCTTC. Translated: CASRGQGDYGYTF.

This sequence joins TRBV5-5 and TRBJ2-1; maybe TRBD2 (5 bases). The CDR3 length is 14 residues. Germline values: CDR1 SGHKS, CDR2 YYEKEE (reference sequence). Trimming left V 4 bases short and J 10 bases short, with 18 bases between. This CDR3 reads CASSHRTSVLEQFF. CDR3 nucleotide sequence: TGTGCCAGCAGCCACCGGACTTCCGTCTTGGAGCAGTTCTTC.

This chain connects TRBV19 to TRBJ1-1, with D tentatively TRBD1 (5 bases). CDR3 size: 15 residues. Trimming removed 5 bases at V and 5 bases at J, with 18 bases between. The germline V gene has CDR1 LNHDA and CDR2 SQIVND (reference sequence). The CDR3 loop is CASSPLSRGMTEAFF. CDR3 coding DNA: TGTGCCAGTAGTCCACTCTCTCGGGGGATGACTGAAGCTTTCTTT.

The V call is TRBV7-9, the J call TRBJ2-2; no clear D gene. Trimming stripped 1 base from V and 6 bases from J, with 6 bases between. CDR3 length: 13 residues. CDR1 is SEHNR and CDR2 is FQNEAQ in the germline V gene (reference sequence). The chain's CDR3 is CASSLEVAGELFF. DNA for the CDR3: TGTGCCAGCAGCTTAGAAGTGGCCGGGGAGCTGTTTTTT.

The gene calls are TRBV28 and TRBJ2-2, with TRBD1 matching over 9 bases. J gave up 9 bases and V 8 bases, and 13 bases lay outside the gene matches. The CDR3 is 15 residues long. Germline CDR1 is MDHEN and CDR2 is SYDVKM. The CDR3 region is CASGEWDRVTRELFF. The CDR3 DNA reads TGTGCCAGCGGGGAATGGGACAGGGTAACCCGGGAGCTGTTTTTT. The variable domain in full, with the rest retrieved from reference TRBV28 and TRBJ2-2, is DVKVTQSSRYLVKRTGEKVFLECVQDMDHENMFWYRQDPGLGLRLIYFSYDVKMKEKGDIPEGYSVSREKKERFSLILESASTNQTSMYLCASGEWDRVTRELFFGEGSRLTVL.

This chain uses TRBV25-1 with TRBJ1-1, with no clear D. Per germline, CDR1 MGHDK and CDR2 SYGVNS. V shed 6 bases and J shed 1 base, with 6 bases lying between them. The CDR3 is 12 residues long. The CDR3 region has the DNA TGTGCCAGCAGGGGCCAGAACACTGAAGCTTTCTTT. Residues: CASRGQNTEAFF.

This chain links TRBV11-3 with TRBJ2-7, with TRBD2 matching over 16 bases. Germline-derived CDR1 and CDR2 are SGHNT and YENEEA. Germline trimming cut 3 bases from V and 0 bases from J; bases unmatched to any gene: 8. The CDR3 is 19 amino acids. CDR3 sequence: CASSFPGTSGRESSYEQYF. CDR3 coding DNA: TGTGCCAGCAGCTTCCCCGGGACTAGCGGGAGGGAAAGCTCCTACGAGCAGTACTTC.

The V gene is TRBV18, the J gene TRBJ2-1, with 15 bases identical to TRBD2. Germline V gives CDR1 KGHSH, CDR2 LQKENI. Trimming at V came to 3 bases and at J to 10 bases, leaving 7 bases not matched to a gene. This CDR3 has 16 amino acids. The CDR3 nucleotides read TGTGCCAGCTCACCCCGGACTAGCGGGGGGGCAGGGGAGCAGTTCTTC. Protein product: CASSPRTSGGAGEQFF.

This chain connects TRBV27 to TRBJ1-5, with D possibly matching TRBD1 (6 bases). This CDR3 spans 15 amino acids. Germline V lookup: CDR1 MNHEY, CDR2 SMNVEV (reference sequence). Trimming cost V 2 bases and J 6 bases, with 14 bases left between them. The CDR3 coding sequence is TGTGCCAGCAGTTTAGTGGGGGCGGGGAGTCAGCCCCAGCATTTT. Amino acid sequence: CASSLVGAGSQPQHF.

The V gene is TRBV3-1 (or the pseudogene TRBV3-2), the J gene TRBJ2-1; TRBD2 is a possible D gene (5 bases). Looked up from germline, CDR1 is LGHDT and CDR2 is YNNKEL (reference sequence). The ends were cut back, 1 base at V and 1 base at J, with 14 bases in the middle. The CDR3 runs 17 residues. CDR3 bases: TGTGCCAGCAGCCAAGGGATTCCACTAGAATCCTACAATGAGCAGTTCTTC. It translates to CASSQGIPLESYNEQFF.

This clone was picked up a small number of times. V usage is TRBV28 and J usage is TRBJ2-1; the D is unclear. Between the trimmed V and J ends, which lost 3 bases and 7 bases, there was a span of 7 bases. Germline V lookup: CDR1 MDHEN, CDR2 SYDVKM. CDR3 length: 12 amino acids. The CDR3 DNA sequence: TGTGCCAGCAGTTTGCGAGGAAATGAGCAGTTCTTC. Residues: CASSLRGNEQFF.

The V gene is TRBV27, the J gene TRBJ2-7; 10 bases match TRBD2. Germline V gives CDR1 MNHEY, CDR2 SMNVEV (reference sequence). With 8 bases clipped from V and 5 bases from J, the junction kept 18 bases outside the gene matches. CDR3 length equals 17 residues. The CDR3 here is CASSVLSSGSSANEQYF. The CDR3 region has the DNA TGTGCCAGCTCAGTTCTCTCTAGCGGGAGTAGTGCCAACGAGCAGTACTTC.

The rearrangement joins TRBV19 to TRBJ1-1; D unclear. Trimming cost V 6 bases and J 6 bases, with 14 bases left between them. The CDR3 loop spans 13 amino acids. Germline CDR1 reads LNHDA; CDR2 reads SQIVND (reference sequence). This CDR3 is CASSPLRGPEAFF. In DNA, the CDR3 is TGTGCCAGTAGCCCCTTGAGAGGTCCTGAAGCTTTCTTT.

This chain connects TRBV28 to TRBJ1-1; TRBD1 matches at 9 bases. Germline CDR1 MDHEN, CDR2 SYDVKM. The V and J ends lost 7 bases and 0 bases, in that order; junction bases with no gene match: 6. The CDR3 totals 15 residues. In nucleotides, the CDR3 is TGTGCCAGCAAGGGAGGGGACAGGGTGAACACTGAAGCTTTCTTT. Amino acid sequence: CASKGGDRVNTEAFF.

Only one count was recorded for this clone. V is TRBV12-3 or TRBV12-4 and J is TRBJ1-5; unclear D gene. Trimming pared 9 bases from V and 0 bases from J, leaving 9 bases between. This CDR3 contains 13 residues. The CDR3 DNA is TGTGCCAGAACAAGGGTTAGCAATCAGCCCCAGCATTTT. It codes for CARTRVSNQPQHF.

This clone appeared once. V is TRBV19 and J is TRBJ2-1, with 7 positions matching TRBD2. This CDR3 is 15 amino acids long. Germline V gives CDR1 LNHDA, CDR2 SQIVND (reference sequence). J gave up 1 base and V 10 bases, and 10 bases lay outside the gene matches. As DNA, the CDR3 is TGTGCCACCCAGATCAGCGGGACTTCCTACAATGAGCAGTTCTTC. It yields the protein CATQISGTSYNEQFF.

The chain links TRBV12-2 to TRBJ2-6. TRBV12-2 is termed a pseudogene. CDR3 length: 14 residues. CDR3: CASWGTSGANVLTF. CDR3 in DNA: TGTGCAAGTTGGGGAACCTCCGGGGCCAACGTCCTGACTTTC.

V usage is TRBV6-2 or TRBV6-3 and J usage is TRBJ1-2; D gene uncertain. V shed 6 bases and J shed 2 bases, with 19 bases lying between them. CDR1 is MNHEY, CDR2 SVGEGT, per germline. The CDR3 spans 16 residues. CDR3 nucleotides: TGTGCCAGCAGCCTCTCCCGAGGGCAGCGAAACTATGGCTACACCTTC. Its translation: CASSLSRGQRNYGYTF.

The chain uses TRBV7-6 and TRBJ2-1, with 8 bases matching TRBD1. The CDR3 totals 14 residues. With 5 bases clipped from V and 2 bases from J, the junction kept 2 bases outside the gene matches. Germline CDR1 reads SGHVS; CDR2 reads FNYEAQ. The CDR3 DNA reads TGTGCCAGCAGCCCGGGACAGGCCTACAATGAGCAGTTCTTC. This encodes CASSPGQAYNEQFF. Variable domain in full (rest from reference TRBV7-6 and TRBJ2-1): GAGVSQSPRYKVTKRGQDVALRCDPISGHVSLYWYRQALGQGPEFLTYFNYEAQQDKSGLPNDRFSAERPEGSISTLTIQRTEQRDSAMYRCASSPGQAYNEQFFGPGTRLTVL.

V gene TRBV19 combines with J gene TRBJ1-4, with 11 bases that match TRBD1. This CDR3 region has 13 residues. Germline assignment: CDR1 LNHDA and CDR2 SQIVND (reference sequence). V lost 9 bases, J lost 8 bases, and 5 bases stayed unmatched. CDR3 amino acids: CASTRDRGEKLFF. The CDR3 DNA is TGTGCCAGCACTCGGGACAGGGGGGAAAAACTGTTTTTT. The entire variable domain, with the rest obtained from reference TRBV19 and TRBJ1-4, is as follows: DGGITQSPKYLFRKEGQNVTLSCEQNLNHDAMYWYRQDPGQGLRLIYYSQIVNDFQKGDIAEGYSVSREKKESFPLTVTSAQKNPTAFYLCASTRDRGEKLFFGSGTQLSVL.

The chain links TRBV4-1 to TRBJ1-6, with TRBD1 matching 7 bases. From germline, CDR1 is MGHRA and CDR2 YSYEKL. The CDR3 is 16 amino acids. J gave up 6 bases and V 0 bases, and 5 bases lay outside the gene matches. The CDR3 spells CASSQERGQLNSPLHF. In DNA, the CDR3 is TGCGCCAGCAGCCAAGAGAGGGGACAGCTTAATTCACCCCTCCACTTT.